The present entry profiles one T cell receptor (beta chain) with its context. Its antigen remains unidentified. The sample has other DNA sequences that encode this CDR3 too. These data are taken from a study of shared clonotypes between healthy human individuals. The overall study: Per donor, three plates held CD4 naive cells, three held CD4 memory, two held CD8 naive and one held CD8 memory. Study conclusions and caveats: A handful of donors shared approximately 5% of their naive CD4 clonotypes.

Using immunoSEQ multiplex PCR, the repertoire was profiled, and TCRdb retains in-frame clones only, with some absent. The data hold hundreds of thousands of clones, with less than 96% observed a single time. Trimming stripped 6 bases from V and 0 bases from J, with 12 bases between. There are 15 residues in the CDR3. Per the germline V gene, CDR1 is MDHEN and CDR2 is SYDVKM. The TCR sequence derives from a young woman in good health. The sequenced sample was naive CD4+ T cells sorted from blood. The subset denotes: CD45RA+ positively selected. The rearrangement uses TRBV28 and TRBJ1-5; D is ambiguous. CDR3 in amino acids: CASSLTGYSNQPQHF. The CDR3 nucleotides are TGTGCCAGCAGCTTGACCGGGTATAGCAATCAGCCCCAGCATTTT.